The 30 T cell receptor beta chains presented below share a single source sample, sequenced in a study of untreated major depressive disorder. Repertoires were generated with immunoSEQ multiplex PCR, while TCRdb's copy carries only in-frame clones and drops some. The top ten hold over 0.6% of the sample, which has about 25,000 clones, about 89% seen once. Which antigens these TCRs recognize remains unknown. General study findings and limits: Compared with controls, depressed patients showed more TRBV05-01 (Vbeta 5.1) usage in CD4+ T cells.

Sequenced: CD4+ T cells from PBMCs. These TCRs come from a woman under 40 with major depressive disorder.

CDR3 DNA sequence: TGTGCCAGCAGCTACCGGGGACAAGAGACCCAGTACTTC. It translates to CASSYRGQETQYF. The chain uses TRBV5-5 and TRBJ2-5; D is possibly TRBD2 (5 bases). V was pared by 3 bases and J by 2 bases, with 8 bases between. Germline V lookup: CDR1 SGHKS, CDR2 YYEKEE (reference sequence). This CDR3 has 13 amino acids. The full variable domain, in which reference TRBV5-5 and TRBJ2-5 provide the parts outside the CDR3, is DAGVTQSPTHLIKTRGQQVTLRCSPISGHKSVSWYQQVLGQGPQFIFQYYEKEERGRGNFPDRFSARQFPNYSSELNVNALLLGDSALYLCASSYRGQETQYFGPGTRLLVL.

The CDR3 DNA follows: TGTGCCAGCAGACAAATGGCCTCGGGCCCTGAAGCTTTCTTT. Translating gives CASRQMASGPEAFF. The chain combines TRBV11-2 with TRBJ1-1; unclear D gene. Germline V lookup: CDR1 SGHAT, CDR2 FQNNGV. The CDR3 is made up of 14 amino acids. The V end lost 6 bases, the J end lost 6 bases, and 17 bases lay between the germline ends.

A few counts support this clone. The J gene is TRBJ1-5, the V gene TRBV19; D not certain. V lost 6 bases to trimming and J lost 3 bases, with 15 bases between them. The CDR3 consists of 15 residues. From germline, CDR1 is LNHDA and CDR2 SQIVND (reference sequence). Written as DNA, the CDR3 is TGTGCCAGTAGAGCTTTGAGCCCGTCCAATCAGCCCCAGCATTTT. Its protein product is CASRALSPSNQPQHF.

V and J are TRBV28 and TRBJ2-1; 8 positions agree with TRBD2. The ends lost 2 bases at V and 12 bases at J; junction bases unmatched: 12. The CDR3 is 15 amino acids. Per the germline V gene, CDR1 is MDHEN and CDR2 is SYDVKM. This chain's CDR3 is CASSLKNPGLGSQFF. For the CDR3, the DNA is TGTGCCAGCAGTTTAAAAAATCCGGGACTAGGGTCGCAGTTCTTC.

V is TRBV13 and J is TRBJ2-7; TRBD2 agrees at 9 bases. Germline V gene lookup returns CDR1 PRHDT and CDR2 FYEKMQ (reference sequence). There are 14 residues in the CDR3. V was pared by 6 bases and J by 7 bases, with 10 bases of the junction left unmatched. The CDR3 DNA sequence: TGTGCCAGCAGTCAATTAGCGGGAGTGGGGGAGCAGTACTTC. This gives the protein CASSQLAGVGEQYF.

The rearrangement uses TRBV5-1 and TRBJ2-7; possible D gene TRBD1, 7 bases. The germline CDR1 and CDR2 sequences are SGHRS and YFSETQ. V shed 6 bases and J shed 3 bases, with 13 bases lying between them. The CDR3 contains 13 residues. The CDR3 region is CASKEGASYEQYF. For the CDR3, the DNA is TGCGCCAGCAAGGAGGGGGCGAGCTACGAGCAGTACTTC.

The rearrangement joins TRBV19 to TRBJ1-5, with 9 bases that match TRBD1. Trimming cost V 2 bases and J 5 bases; bases outside gene matches: 16. The length of the CDR3 is 19 residues. The germline V gene encodes CDR1 LNHDA and CDR2 SQIVND (reference sequence). The CDR3 loop is CASSILGGQGLLLHQPQHF. CDR3 coding DNA: TGTGCCAGTAGTATATTAGGGGGACAGGGCCTCTTACTCCATCAGCCCCAGCATTTT.

V is TRBV4-1 and J is TRBJ1-2, with D uncertain. CDR3 length equals 14 residues. The germline V gene has CDR1 MGHRA and CDR2 YSYEKL. V lost 0 bases to trimming and J lost 5 bases, with 10 bases between them. As DNA, the CDR3 is TGCGCCAGCAGCCAAGAAGGCAGCTATTATGGCTACACCTTC. It yields the protein CASSQEGSYYGYTF.

This chain uses TRBV4-2 with TRBJ2-3; tentatively, D is TRBD2 (6 bases). The CDR3 is made up of 18 amino acids. Trimming removed 0 bases from V and 4 bases from J, with 20 bases in between. The V gene's germline CDR1 is LGHNA and CDR2 YNFKEQ. As DNA, the CDR3 is TGTGCCAGCAGCCAAGATAGGAGGGGCTCCCAAAGATCAGATACGCAGTATTTT. Amino acid sequence: CASSQDRRGSQRSDTQYF.

This clone occurred once. J is TRBJ2-3 and V is TRBV9; D unclear. Trimming removed 2 bases from V and 0 bases from J, with 7 bases in between. Per the germline V gene, CDR1 is SGDLS and CDR2 is YYNGEE. The CDR3 spans 14 residues. The CDR3 loop reads CASSVNPSTDTQYF. CDR3 nucleotides: TGTGCCAGCAGCGTTAACCCCAGCACAGATACGCAGTATTTT.

The CDR3 DNA reads TGTGCCAGCAGCTACGGACAGGGGGCTTACGAGCAGTACTTC. As protein: CASSYGQGAYEQYF. The chain combines TRBV6-5 with TRBJ2-7; 11 bases agree with TRBD1. This CDR3 has 14 residues. After removal of 6 bases from V and 4 bases from J, the junction contained 5 bases not matched to a gene. The germline V gene encodes CDR1 MNHEY and CDR2 SVGAGI.

This chain links TRBV6-1 with TRBJ1-1; no reliable D call. The germline V and J ends were trimmed by 5 bases and 11 bases, with 12 bases remaining between them. This CDR3 region has 11 residues. Germline V gives CDR1 MNHNS, CDR2 SASEGT. The CDR3 sequence: CASSQSLGAFF. The CDR3 DNA reads TGTGCCAGCAGTCAAAGCCTGGGGGCTTTCTTT.

The chain couples TRBV4-2 to TRBJ2-3, with TRBD2 matching over 8 bases. Germline CDR1 reads LGHNA; CDR2 reads YNFKEQ. The CDR3 length is 16 residues. V lost 0 bases, J lost 6 bases, and 8 bases stayed unmatched. CDR3: CASSQDRRGVRDTQYF. The CDR3 bases are TGTGCCAGCAGCCAAGATCGGCGGGGGGTCCGCGATACGCAGTATTTT.

The chain joins TRBV5-1 to TRBJ2-7; D unclear. V was cut by 0 bases and J by 7 bases, with 11 bases left in between. This CDR3 has 13 amino acids. The germline V gene has CDR1 SGHRS and CDR2 YFSETQ. The CDR3 bases are TGCGCCAGCAGCTTGGGGCCGAGTGAAGAGCAGTACTTC. Its protein product is CASSLGPSEEQYF.

V and J are TRBV7-8 and TRBJ2-1; 9 bases fit TRBD2. This CDR3 has 15 amino acids. The V and J ends lost 2 bases and 9 bases, in that order; junction bases with no gene match: 8. Germline CDR1 SGHVS, CDR2 FQNEAQ. CDR3 nucleotides: TGTGCCAGCAGCTTAAGGCGGGAGGGCGGGGGTGAGCAGTTCTTC. This gives the protein CASSLRREGGGEQFF.

The rearrangement joins TRBV11-3 to TRBJ2-7, with D perhaps being TRBD1 or TRBD2 (6 bases each). This CDR3 spans 15 amino acids. Germline CDR1 reads SGHNT; CDR2 reads YENEEA. Between the trimmed V and J ends, which lost 4 bases and 0 bases, there was a span of 13 bases. CDR3 nucleotides: TGTGCCAGCAGCTCGGGGGCAGGGAGCTCCTACGAGCAGTACTTC. Translated: CASSSGAGSSYEQYF. Variable domain in full (rest from reference TRBV11-3 and TRBJ2-7): EAGVVQSPRYKIIEKKQPVAFWCNPISGHNTLYWYLQNLGQGPELLIRYENEEAVDDSQLPKDRFSAERLKGVDSTLKIQPAELGDSAVYLCASSSGAGSSYEQYFGPGTRLTVT.

This clone was counted once. This chain joins TRBV5-1 and TRBJ2-1, with D maybe TRBD2 (6 bases). V lost 4 bases and J lost 8, with 22 bases in between. The germline V gene has CDR1 SGHRS and CDR2 YFSETQ. CDR3 length equals 16 residues. The CDR3 nucleotides read TGCGCCAGCAGCGCCCGCGGGACCACAGGTACCTATGAGCAGTTCTTC. Translating gives CASSARGTTGTYEQFF.

The chain carries TRBV20-1 and TRBJ1-1; no clear D. The V end was cut by 6 bases, the J end by 14 bases, with 13 bases between. The CDR3 sequence is 9 residues long. The germline CDR1 and CDR2 sequences are DFQATT and SNEGSKA (reference sequence). The DNA of the CDR3 is TGCAGTGCCAAGCGGGGTCTGTTCTTT. It codes for CSAKRGLFF.

This rearrangement joins TRBV19 to TRBJ2-4; 12 positions agree with TRBD1. V was pared by 6 bases and J by 3 bases, with 9 bases of the junction left unmatched. Germline assignment: CDR1 LNHDA and CDR2 SQIVND (reference sequence). The CDR3 contains 17 residues. The DNA of the CDR3 is TGTGCCAGTAGCCCCGGGACAGGGGGCTTTGGCAAAAACATTCAGTACTTC. Translated: CASSPGTGGFGKNIQYF.

The rearrangement uses TRBV5-6 and TRBJ2-7, with D uncertain. Germline V lookup: CDR1 SGHDT, CDR2 YYEEEE. The V end was cut by 5 bases, the J end by 0 bases, with 9 bases between. This CDR3 contains 13 residues. CDR3 residues: CASRRPDSYEQYF. CDR3 nucleotides: TGTGCCAGCAGGCGTCCGGACTCCTACGAGCAGTACTTC.

The chain joins TRBV6-6 to TRBJ2-1; D unclear. CDR1 is MNHNY and CDR2 is SVGAGI in the germline V gene (reference sequence). V was shortened by 0 bases and J by 9 bases, with 15 bases between the two germline ends. This CDR3 comprises 15 residues. This CDR3 is CASSYSPASNPEQFF. CDR3 DNA sequence: TGTGCCAGCAGTTACTCCCCGGCCTCCAACCCTGAGCAGTTCTTC.

Only one count was recorded for this clone. The chain uses TRBV5-6 and TRBJ1-2, with D unresolved. The germline V gene encodes CDR1 SGHDT and CDR2 YYEEEE. The CDR3 loop spans 15 amino acids. V shed 6 bases and J shed 4 bases, with 19 bases lying between them. The CDR3, as DNA: TGTGCCAGCACCCCCTCCGGGCAAAACCTCTATGGCTACACCTTC. Its protein is CASTPSGQNLYGYTF.

The chain carries TRBV7-2 and TRBJ1-1; TRBD1 matches at 9 bases. CDR1 and CDR2 from the germline V gene are SGHTA and FQGNSA. Losses at the gene ends were 5 bases for V and 1 base for J; bases not matched to a gene: 2. This CDR3 is 14 amino acids long. The CDR3 reads CASSVQGANTEAFF. In DNA form, the CDR3 reads TGTGCCAGCAGCGTACAGGGGGCGAACACTGAAGCTTTCTTT.

Here the CDR3 reads CASRLAGGHSYNEQFF. The CDR3 DNA is TGTGCCAGCAGGTTAGCGGGGGGTCATTCCTACAATGAGCAGTTCTTC. The chain combines TRBV2 with TRBJ2-1, with 10 nucleotides matching TRBD2. Trimming cost V 6 bases and J 1 base; bases outside gene matches: 6. The germline CDR1 and CDR2 sequences are SNHLY and FYNNEI. CDR3 length equals 16 residues.

The rearrangement joins TRBV27 to TRBJ2-7, with a possible D match to TRBD1 (6 bases). V was clipped by 4 bases and J by 0 bases, with 13 bases between them. The CDR3 is made up of 15 amino acids. The germline gives CDR1 MNHEY, CDR2 SMNVEV (reference sequence). The CDR3 loop is CASSYRARGSYEQYF. CDR3 DNA sequence: TGTGCCAGCAGTTACAGGGCCCGGGGCTCCTACGAGCAGTACTTC.

The chain combines TRBV6-5 with TRBJ2-6; 9 bases are shared with TRBD2. CDR3 length: 15 amino acids. V was pared by 6 bases and J by 2 bases, with 2 bases of the junction left unmatched. Germline V gene data show CDR1 as MNHEY and CDR2 as SVGAGI. CDR3 DNA: TGTGCCAGCAGCAGCGGGGGGACTGGGGCCAACGTCCTGACTTTC. Encoded protein: CASSSGGTGANVLTF.

This rearrangement joins TRBV18 to TRBJ1-1, with TRBD1 matching 7 bases. The CDR3 runs to 16 residues. Germline CDR1 reads KGHSH; CDR2 reads LQKENI. Unmatched junction bases numbered 13, after V lost 6 bases and J lost 3 bases. CDR3 residues: CASSNLQIRGYTEAFF. CDR3 nucleotide sequence: TGTGCCAGCTCCAACCTACAAATCAGGGGGTACACTGAAGCTTTCTTT.

The rearrangement links TRBV5-1 to TRBJ1-1; TRBD1 might be the D (5 bases). Germline values: CDR1 SGHRS, CDR2 YFSETQ. The CDR3 spans 11 residues. Trimming left V 5 bases short and J 5 bases short, with 7 bases between. The CDR3, as DNA: TGCGCCAGCAGGGGGGAGACTGAAGCTTTCTTT. Its protein is CASRGETEAFF.

The chain combines TRBV5-5 with TRBJ1-2; 8 nucleotides match TRBD1. The CDR3 has 15 residues. The germline gives CDR1 SGHKS, CDR2 YYEKEE (reference sequence). V was pared by 4 bases and J by 3 bases, with 8 bases of the junction left unmatched. The CDR3 reads CASSPQGAGYYGYTF. The CDR3 bases are TGTGCCAGCAGCCCCCAGGGGGCTGGTTACTATGGCTACACCTTC.

The chain carries TRBV5-1 and TRBJ2-5, with D perhaps given as TRBD1 or TRBD2 (5 bases each). This CDR3 spans 16 amino acids. V was pared by 4 bases and J by 1 base, with 17 bases between. Germline V gene data show CDR1 as SGHRS and CDR2 as YFSETQ. The CDR3 region is CASSLTGTALQETQYF. CDR3 coding DNA: TGCGCCAGCAGCCTGACCGGGACGGCGCTCCAAGAGACCCAGTACTTC.